One sample yielded the 4 T cell receptor beta chains listed below, sequenced in a study of T-cell reconstitution after alpha-beta-depleted transplantation in children. Library preparation (for TCRbeta) was performed with unique molecular identifiers. TCRdb analysed the PCR reads with MiXCR anew, one entry per CDR3 protein. The profile shows about 540,000 distinct CDR3 sequences, roughly a quarter of them singletons. The sample in question was PBMCs, obtained before TCRalphabeta/CD19-depleted stem cell transplant. Receptors were obtained from a boy less than two years old with Wiskott-Aldrich syndrome, due to receive a stem cell transplant.

V gene TRBV7-2 combines with J gene TRBJ2-2; 9 bases map to TRBD2. The V gene's germline CDR1 is SGHTA and CDR2 FQGNSA. J lost 6 bases, V lost 3 bases, and 11 bases had no gene match. The CDR3 has 17 amino acids. The CDR3 nucleotides are TGTGCCAGCAGCTTCCCCAAAGTGCGGGAGGGGCCCGGGGAGCTGTTTTTT. It yields the protein CASSFPKVREGPGELFF.

V is TRBV12-3 or TRBV12-4 and J is TRBJ2-1, with TRBD2 identical over 11 bases. Germline trimming cut 4 bases from V and 7 bases from J; bases unmatched to any gene: 6. The CDR3 spans 15 residues. The CDR3 region has the DNA TGTGCCAGCAGTTCCGGGACTAGCGGAAAAAATGAGCAGTTCTTC. This gives the protein CASSSGTSGKNEQFF.

This sequence joins TRBV24-1 and TRBJ1-2, with TRBD1 identical over 7 bases. V was clipped by 7 bases and J by 2 bases; unmatched bases: 3. Germline CDR1 and CDR2: KGHDR and SFDVKD. CDR3 size: 13 residues. This chain's CDR3 is CATSKDRNYGYTF. The DNA for the CDR3 is TGTGCCACCAGCAAGGACAGGAACTATGGCTACACCTTC.

The chain joins TRBV5-1 to TRBJ2-1, with 13 bases identical to TRBD2. The CDR3 loop spans 17 amino acids. V lost 3 bases, J lost 4 bases, and 7 bases stayed unmatched. CDR1 is SGHRS, CDR2 YFSETQ, per germline. The CDR3 is CASSSGLAGVPYNEQFF. For the CDR3, the DNA is TGCGCCAGCAGCTCTGGACTAGCGGGGGTTCCTTACAATGAGCAGTTCTTC.